Listed here are 20 T cell receptor beta chains from one sample, sequenced in a study of T cells after yellow fever vaccination. TCRdb called the 5' RACE reads again in MiXCR, with one record for every CDR3 protein. The data contain fewer than 450,000 distinct CDR3 sequences, about 9.9% of them seen just once; the ten biggest clones take up around 18%. The starting material was PBMCs, obtained on the day of the first yellow fever vaccination. The receptors were gathered from a young man who received the YFV17D yellow fever vaccine.

CDR3 coding DNA: TGTGCCAGCAGCTGGGGGGAAGAGACCCAGTACTTC. It specifies CASSWGEETQYF. This chain joins TRBV5-4 and TRBJ2-5; maybe TRBD2 (6 bases). Germline values: CDR1 SGHNT, CDR2 YYREEE (reference sequence). V lost 3 bases and J 3 bases, leaving 6 bases between the germline ends. This CDR3 has 12 residues.

This clonotype was seen at least ten times. The rearrangement uses TRBV20-1 and TRBJ2-5; TRBD2 aligns across 14 bases. The germline V gene has CDR1 DFQATT and CDR2 SNEGSKA (reference sequence). The CDR3 contains 15 residues. Losses at the gene ends were 5 bases for V and 5 bases for J; bases not matched to a gene: 7. CDR3 DNA: TGCAGTGCTTCCGGACTAGCGGGGGGCCGGGAGACCCAGTACTTC. It encodes CSASGLAGGRETQYF.

This clonotype was counted a few times. The chain uses TRBV5-1 and TRBJ2-3, with D unclear. Germline values: CDR1 SGHRS, CDR2 YFSETQ. V lost 5 bases to trimming and J lost 0 bases, with 13 bases between them. This CDR3 has 15 residues. The CDR3 is CASRRNLVSTDTQYF. CDR3 nucleotide sequence: TGCGCCAGCAGACGGAATCTGGTTAGCACAGATACGCAGTATTTT.

This clonotype was counted at least ten times. One junction end does not reproduce the germline sequence, and a read error may be involved. The genes are TRBV5-1 and TRBJ2-3; no definite D call. CDR3 length equals 13 residues. Germline V gene data show CDR1 as SGHRS and CDR2 as YFSETQ. The CDR3 loop is CASSSLSTDTQYF. The CDR3, as DNA: TGTGCCAGCAGCTCCCTTAGCACAGATACGCAGTATTTT.

There are a few counts of this clonotype. V usage is TRBV6-2 or TRBV6-3 and J usage is TRBJ2-2, with 7 bases that match TRBD1. CDR3 length equals 15 residues. Looked up from germline, CDR1 is MNHEY and CDR2 is SVGEGT. V lost 0 bases and J lost 6; bases outside the gene matches: 4. This CDR3 reads CASSYSTGISGELFF. DNA for the CDR3: TGTGCCAGCAGTTACTCGACAGGGATCTCCGGGGAGCTGTTTTTT.

The chain is built from TRBV10-2 and TRBJ1-1; D gene uncertain. Germline V lookup: CDR1 WSHSY, CDR2 SAAADI. Between the trimmed V and J ends, which lost 3 bases and 0 bases, there was a span of 11 bases. The CDR3 contains 15 residues. DNA for the CDR3: TGCGCCAGCAGTGACCCCGGGATGATGAACACTGAAGCTTTCTTT. It yields the protein CASSDPGMMNTEAFF.

This clonotype was observed at least ten times. V usage is TRBV5-1 and J usage is TRBJ2-1; tentative D call: TRBD1 (6 bases). The germline gives CDR1 SGHRS, CDR2 YFSETQ. Deletions cut 4 bases from V and 7 bases from J, with 12 bases between. The length of the CDR3 is 13 residues. The DNA of the CDR3 is TGCGCCAGCAGCACCCCTCAGGGGAATGAGCAGTTCTTC. Residues: CASSTPQGNEQFF.

As to this clonotype: This may stem from a read error, because a much larger clone lies one nucleotide away. The chain is built from TRBV7-2 and TRBJ2-1, with 7 bases fitting TRBD2. Germline V gene data show CDR1 as SGHTA and CDR2 as FQGNSA. The length of the CDR3 is 15 residues. The CDR3 loop is CASSRQRGSYYEQFF. In DNA, the CDR3 is TGTGCCAGCAGCCGTCAGCGGGGATCCTACTATGAGCAGTTCTTC.

This clonotype was recorded a few times. CDR3 protein: CASGLSADRAFGQYF. CDR3 nucleotide sequence: TGTGCTAGTGGTTTGTCGGCGGACAGGGCTTTCGGGCAGTACTTC. The chain couples TRBV12-5 to TRBJ2-7; 8 bases fit TRBD1. In germline, CDR1 is LGHNT, CDR2 FRNRAP. J gave up 9 bases and V 2 bases, and 12 bases lay outside the gene matches. This CDR3 region has 15 residues.

This clonotype was observed a handful of times. This sequence joins TRBV28 and TRBJ2-7; D gene ambiguous. This CDR3 contains 12 residues. Trimming left V 1 base short and J 9 bases short, with 10 bases between. The germline gives CDR1 MDHEN, CDR2 SYDVKM. The CDR3 reads CASSLSGVRQYV. The CDR3 DNA is TGTGCCAGCAGTTTATCCGGAGTCCGGCAGTACGTC.

The gene calls are TRBV6-5 and TRBJ1-1; D might be TRBD1 (5 bases). The CDR3 runs 15 residues. The germline V gene has CDR1 MNHEY and CDR2 SVGAGI. Trimming cost V 4 bases and J 3 bases, with 15 bases left between them. The CDR3 DNA follows: TGTGCCAGCAGTTCCCATGTGGGGGAGGACACTGAAGCTTTCTTT. Translation gives CASSSHVGEDTEAFF.

The chain carries TRBV6-2 or TRBV6-3 and TRBJ2-2; possibly TRBD1 or TRBD2 for D (6 bases each). The CDR3 runs 12 residues. V lost 6 bases and J lost 7, with 9 bases in between. In germline, CDR1 is MNHEY, CDR2 SVGEGT. For the CDR3, the DNA is TGTGCCAGCAGGAGGGGGGTCGGGGAGCTGTTTTTT. Its translation is CASRRGVGELFF.

This clonotype was seen only a few times. V and J are TRBV5-1 and TRBJ2-1; 9 bases match TRBD2. Germline V gene lookup returns CDR1 SGHRS and CDR2 YFSETQ. This CDR3 comprises 16 residues. V lost 0 bases and J lost 9; bases outside the gene matches: 10. The DNA of the CDR3 is TGCGCCAGCAGCTTGGGGGCGGGGGGGCAGTGGAGTGAGCAGTTCTTC. Its protein product is CASSLGAGGQWSEQFF.

This clonotype was picked up a small number of times. The V gene is TRBV4-3, the J gene TRBJ1-2; D uncertain. Trimming took off 0 bases at V and 6 bases at J, with 11 bases between the two ends. Germline V CDR1 and CDR2: LGHNA, YSLEER. The CDR3 runs 14 residues. The CDR3 here is CASSQDLAGNGYTF. For the CDR3, the DNA is TGCGCCAGCAGCCAAGATCTAGCTGGGAATGGCTACACCTTC.

This clonotype was counted ten times or more. Written as DNA, the CDR3 is TGTGCCAGCATGGGATTAGGCTACACCTTC. This translates into CASMGLGYTF. V usage is TRBV12-3 or TRBV12-4 and J usage is TRBJ1-2, with unresolved D. V lost 7 bases to trimming and J lost 8 bases, with 8 bases between them. This CDR3 contains 10 residues.

This clonotype was counted a few times. The chain is built from TRBV5-4 and TRBJ1-3, with TRBD1 matching 11 bases. The V segment lost 9 bases and the J segment 4 bases; nucleotides outside the gene matches: 18. CDR3 length: 18 residues. The germline V gene encodes CDR1 SGHNT and CDR2 YYREEE (reference sequence). The chain's CDR3 is CATGWGTGGMTAGNTIYF. CDR3 sequence (DNA): TGTGCCACAGGTTGGGGGACAGGGGGAATGACGGCGGGAAACACCATATATTTT.

The chain recombines TRBV6-1 with TRBJ1-1; no definite D call. This CDR3 has 13 residues. CDR1 is MNHNS, CDR2 SASEGT, per germline. With 3 bases removed from V and 8 bases from J, the gap between germline ends came to 13 bases. CDR3 region: CASSDIPGLEAFF. For the CDR3, the DNA is TGTGCCAGCAGTGACATACCAGGATTGGAAGCTTTCTTT.

At least ten counts were recorded for this clonotype. The chain employs TRBV5-1 and TRBJ2-2; TRBD1 is a possible D gene (5 bases). V lost 1 base, J lost 5 bases, and 12 bases lay in between. The CDR3 spans 15 residues. Germline V CDR1 and CDR2: SGHRS, YFSETQ. The CDR3: CASSLRQGGTGELFF. The CDR3 DNA reads TGCGCCAGCAGCTTGCGGCAGGGTGGAACCGGGGAGCTGTTTTTT.

This clonotype was seen a few times. This chain links TRBV5-1 with TRBJ1-2, with D perhaps matching TRBD1 (5 bases). Trimming removed 6 bases at V and 4 bases at J, with 16 bases between. The CDR3 length is 14 residues. Germline-derived CDR1 and CDR2 are SGHRS and YFSETQ. CDR3 sequence reads: CASTLEGSGYGYTF. CDR3 nucleotide sequence: TGCGCCAGCACTTTGGAGGGGAGCGGCTATGGCTACACCTTC.

The chain joins TRBV18 to TRBJ2-3; D gene unclear. Trimming took 2 bases from V and 0 from J, leaving 6 bases between them. The CDR3 consists of 14 residues. Germline CDR1 is KGHSH and CDR2 is LQKENI. The CDR3 loop reads CASSPSASTDTQYF. CDR3 bases: TGTGCCAGCTCACCATCAGCTAGCACAGATACGCAGTATTTT. Drawing the rest from reference TRBV18 and TRBJ2-3, the complete variable domain is NAGVMQNPRHLVRRRGQEARLRCSPMKGHSHVYWYRQLPEEGLKFMVYLQKENIIDESGMPKERFSAEFPKEGPSILRIQQVVRGDSAAYFCASSPSASTDTQYFGPGTRLTVL.